The 14 T cell receptor beta chains presented below share a single source sample, sequenced in a study of naive and memory T cell subsets. Whole-study results and caveats: Possibly reflecting memory cells re-expressing CD45RA, a few larger clonotypes occurred in naive repertoires, especially CD8.

An equimolar mix of two oligonucleotides served as the beta constant-region primer for TRBC1 and TRBC2. Nested alpha and beta constant-region primers with the SP2 primer drove four PCR rounds on ligated cDNA. One entry per CDR3 protein results from TCRdb running MiXCR on the UMI-ligation and nested PCR reads. The sample includes roughly 150,000 distinct CDR3 sequences, 20% to 25% seen only once; the top ten take 0.11%. No antigens are known for them. The sequenced sample was naive CD4+ T cells from blood. These receptor sequences come from a human donor in good health.

This clonotype was seen a few times. V usage is TRBV28 and J usage is TRBJ2-1; 10 bases match TRBD2. V shed 6 bases, J shed 2 bases, and the junction held 4 bases outside the gene matches. Germline-derived CDR1 and CDR2 are MDHEN and SYDVKM. This CDR3 contains 15 residues. The CDR3 spells CASSPAGGTYNEQFF. CDR3 bases: TGTGCCAGCAGCCCAGCGGGAGGGACCTACAATGAGCAGTTCTTC.

Only a few counts were recorded for this clonotype. The chain couples TRBV28 to TRBJ2-7, with 14 bases lining up with TRBD2. Germline V gene data show CDR1 as MDHEN and CDR2 as SYDVKM. CDR3 length equals 17 residues. The V gene end was trimmed by 6 bases and the J gene end by 1 base; junction bases not matched to a gene: 8. CDR3 in amino acids: CASSQGLAGAASYEQYF. The CDR3 DNA sequence: TGTGCCAGCAGCCAGGGACTAGCGGGAGCTGCATCCTACGAGCAGTACTTC.

This clonotype turned up a few times. V usage is TRBV19 and J usage is TRBJ2-2; tentatively, D is TRBD1 or TRBD2 (5 bases each). CDR3 length: 17 amino acids. CDR1 and CDR2 from the germline V gene are LNHDA and SQIVND (reference sequence). The ends were cut back, 4 bases at V and 1 base at J, with 16 bases in the middle. CDR3 DNA sequence: TGTGCCAGTAGTAGATTCACCGGGACCCAGAACACCGGGGAGCTGTTTTTT. This sequence encodes CASSRFTGTQNTGELFF.

This chain connects TRBV28 to TRBJ2-1, with 8 bases lining up with TRBD2. With V trimmed by 7 bases and J by 7 bases, 12 bases remained unmatched. Germline values: CDR1 MDHEN, CDR2 SYDVKM. The CDR3 loop spans 15 amino acids. The CDR3, as DNA: TGTGCCAGCACCGTTAGCGGGACCTTGGGGAATGAGCAGTTCTTC. This sequence encodes CASTVSGTLGNEQFF.

This clonotype came up a few times. J is TRBJ2-7 and V is TRBV6-2 or TRBV6-3; TRBD2 matches at 12 bases. V shed 4 bases, J shed 3 bases, and the junction held 10 bases outside the gene matches. Germline V gene sequence: CDR1 MNHEY, CDR2 SVGEGT. The CDR3 contains 17 residues. The CDR3 protein is CASSFRPGLAGYYEQYF. The CDR3 coding sequence is TGTGCCAGCAGTTTCCGACCTGGACTAGCGGGATACTACGAGCAGTACTTC.

This clonotype was observed a few times. The genes are TRBV29-1 and TRBJ1-1; D remains ambiguous. V lost 4 bases to trimming and J lost 7 bases, with 13 bases between them. The CDR3 has 12 residues. The germline V gene encodes CDR1 SQVTM and CDR2 ANQGSEA. CDR3 amino acids: CSVGGWAVEAFF. The CDR3 DNA is TGCAGCGTTGGCGGTTGGGCCGTTGAAGCTTTCTTT. The full variable domain, in which reference TRBV29-1 and TRBJ1-1 provide the parts outside the CDR3, is SAVISQKPSRDICQRGTSLTIQCQVDSQVTMMFWYRQQPGQSLTLIATANQGSEATYESGFVIDKFPISRPNLTFSTLTVSNMSPEDSSIYLCSVGGWAVEAFFGQGTRLTVV.

The CDR3 DNA follows: TGTGCCAGCAGGGGTCCCGGGCGCGAGCAGTACTTC. It yields the protein CASRGPGREQYF. The rearrangement uses TRBV2 and TRBJ2-7; unclear D gene. This CDR3 is built from 12 residues. V lost 6 bases and J lost 6, with 12 bases in between. Germline loops: CDR1 SNHLY, CDR2 FYNNEI.

The rearrangement joins TRBV6-1 to TRBJ2-7; no clear D. V lost 7 bases and J lost 2, with 15 bases in between. The CDR3 contains 14 residues. Per germline, CDR1 MNHNS and CDR2 SASEGT. The CDR3 bases are TGTGCCAGCACCAAGACCGACCCTGCCTACGAGCAGTACTTC. Translation gives CASTKTDPAYEQYF.

The table lists this clonotype with many counts. The rearrangement joins TRBV18 to TRBJ2-5; D is unresolved. The V end lost 8 bases, the J end lost 5 bases, and 9 bases lay between the germline ends. This CDR3 contains 11 residues. Germline V lookup: CDR1 KGHSH, CDR2 LQKENI. Here the CDR3 reads CASQDRETQYF. CDR3 in DNA: TGTGCCAGCCAGGATCGCGAGACCCAGTACTTC.

At least ten counts were recorded for this clonotype. The chain carries TRBV12-3 or TRBV12-4 and TRBJ2-5; 7 nucleotides align to TRBD1. V shed 5 bases, J shed 5 bases, and the junction held 11 bases outside the gene matches. The CDR3 contains 15 residues. CDR3 sequence reads: CASSIYRGLVETQYF. The CDR3, as DNA: TGTGCCAGCAGTATCTACAGGGGTCTGGTGGAGACCCAGTACTTC.

The chain carries TRBV6-5 and TRBJ2-6, with 7 bases fitting TRBD1. Germline V gene lookup returns CDR1 MNHEY and CDR2 SVGAGI. CDR3 length: 17 residues. Losses at the gene ends were 4 bases for V and 1 base for J; bases not matched to a gene: 7. The CDR3 DNA reads TGTGCCAGCAGTTCGCAACGACAGGGATCTGGGGCCAACGTCCTGACTTTC. Translated, it gives CASSSQRQGSGANVLTF.

This clonotype came up a few times. This chain uses TRBV29-1 with TRBJ2-5, with D perhaps matching TRBD2 (6 bases). The ends were cut back, 8 bases at V and 5 bases at J, with 18 bases in the middle. The germline V gene encodes CDR1 SQVTM and CDR2 ANQGSEA. The CDR3 runs to 13 residues. CDR3 DNA sequence: TGCAGCACCCACGGAGGGGCATGGGAGACCCAGTACTTC. Its translation is CSTHGGAWETQYF.

V and J are TRBV27 and TRBJ1-6; a possible D gene is TRBD1 (6 bases). The CDR3 is 16 amino acids. Germline lookup yields CDR1 MNHEY and CDR2 SMNVEV (reference sequence). V gave up 5 bases and J gave up 0 bases, with 11 bases separating them. DNA of the CDR3: TGTGCCAGCAGTAGACAGGCGAGCTCCTATAATTCACCCCTCCACTTT. It codes for CASSRQASSYNSPLHF.

This clonotype was found many times. DNA for the CDR3: TGCAGTGCTAGAGATCGACTAGCAAGGAATGAGCAGTTCTTC. Its translation is CSARDRLARNEQFF. This rearrangement joins TRBV20-1 to TRBJ2-1; 7 nucleotides line up with TRBD2. V gave up 0 bases and J gave up 7 bases; unmatched junction bases: 6. Germline CDR1 DFQATT, CDR2 SNEGSKA (reference sequence). The CDR3 loop spans 14 amino acids.